Each of the 9 T cell receptor beta chains below was sequenced from the same sample in a study of shared clonotypes between healthy human individuals. Profiled with immunoSEQ multiplex PCR; TCRdb holds only in-frame clones, not every one. The sample includes 850,000 to 1,100,000 clones, roughly 80% of them seen just once. Material: memory CD4+ T cells from PBMCs. Specified subset: CD45RA-negative fraction. These receptors came from a man in his late teens or twenties in good health. Some clones in this sample may be carry-over from other donors' samples.

With respect to this clone: This may arise from a read error, as a much more abundant clone is one base away. This CDR3 is also generated by other DNA sequences in the sample. V gene TRBV6-5 combines with J gene TRBJ2-5, with D possibly being TRBD1 (6 bases). The V gene lost 0 bases and the J gene lost 5 bases, with 13 bases spanning the gap. The CDR3 totals 15 residues. Per germline, CDR1 MNHEY and CDR2 SVGAGI. The CDR3 DNA reads TGTGCCAGCAGTTACTCGGAGGCAGGACAGGAGACCCAGTACTTC. This translates into CASSYSEAGQETQYF.

This chain uses TRBV25-1 with TRBJ2-3; 10 bases are a match to TRBD2. Unmatched junction bases numbered 11, after V lost 4 bases and J lost 4 bases. The CDR3 consists of 17 residues. Germline CDR1 and CDR2: MGHDK and SYGVNS. The CDR3 DNA reads TGTGCCAGCAGTGGCCTGAGCGGGAGGGGCGCCGCAGATACGCAGTATTTT. Translated, it gives CASSGLSGRGAADTQYF.

CDR3 nucleotide sequence: TGCAGCGTTGATCAGAGGTCCAATGGCTACACCTTC. Translating it yields CSVDQRSNGYTF. The V gene is TRBV29-1, the J gene TRBJ1-2; D ambiguous. Germline CDR1 is SQVTM and CDR2 is ANQGSEA. This CDR3 has 12 amino acids. V lost 3 bases, J lost 6 bases, and 11 bases lay in between.

The chain joins TRBV10-3 to TRBJ2-5; TRBD1 agrees at 9 bases. The DNA end favors TRBJ2-7, so the J call may be wrong. Per germline, CDR1 ENHRY and CDR2 SYGVKD. This CDR3 has 12 amino acids. The CDR3 DNA reads as TGTGCCATACGACAGGGGGAGGACGAGCAGTACTTC. Translated, it gives CAIRQGEDEQYF.

In nucleotides, the CDR3 is TGTGCCAGCAGCCCTACTACTAGCGGGAGACCCACCGGGGAGCTGTTTTTT. This codes for CASSPTTSGRPTGELFF. The V and J genes are TRBV5-4 and TRBJ2-2, with 11 bases identical to TRBD2. CDR3 length equals 17 residues. Trimming cost V 4 bases and J 4 bases; bases outside gene matches: 9. Germline V gene sequence: CDR1 SGHNT, CDR2 YYREEE (reference sequence).

This clone occurred many times. The chain links TRBV9 to TRBJ1-2; D ambiguous. Germline-derived CDR1 and CDR2 are SGDLS and YYNGEE. V lost 0 bases, J lost 6 bases, and 12 bases lay in between. This CDR3 has 14 amino acids. CDR3 residues: CASSVGAGNDGYTF. CDR3 in DNA: TGTGCCAGCAGCGTAGGGGCGGGGAACGATGGCTACACCTTC.

The DNA for the CDR3 is TGTGCCAGTCTCCGGGGACAGGGGTACAATGAGCAGTTCTTC. Amino acids: CASLRGQGYNEQFF. The chain carries TRBV6-6 and TRBJ2-1; the match to TRBD1 covers 10 bases. Germline lookup yields CDR1 MNHNY and CDR2 SVGAGI (reference sequence). This CDR3 is 14 amino acids long. Germline trimming cut 9 bases from V and 4 bases from J; bases unmatched to any gene: 6.

This chain uses TRBV7-2 with TRBJ2-2; D gene unclear. This CDR3 comprises 15 residues. The V and J ends lost 5 bases and 7 bases respectively, with 17 bases between them. Germline V gene data show CDR1 as SGHTA and CDR2 as FQGNSA. CDR3 DNA sequence: TGTGCCAGCAGCCCAAATAGACCCTACGACGGGGAGCTGTTTTTT. It is translated as CASSPNRPYDGELFF.

The V and J genes are TRBV10-2 and TRBJ1-2, with TRBD1 matching 10 bases. The CDR3 consists of 16 residues. V dropped 5 bases and J dropped 6; count of bases not matched to a gene: 12. Per germline, CDR1 WSHSY and CDR2 SAAADI. The CDR3 protein is CASSPLPGQGTHGYTF. CDR3 nucleotides: TGCGCCAGCAGTCCCCTACCGGGACAGGGGACCCATGGCTACACCTTC.